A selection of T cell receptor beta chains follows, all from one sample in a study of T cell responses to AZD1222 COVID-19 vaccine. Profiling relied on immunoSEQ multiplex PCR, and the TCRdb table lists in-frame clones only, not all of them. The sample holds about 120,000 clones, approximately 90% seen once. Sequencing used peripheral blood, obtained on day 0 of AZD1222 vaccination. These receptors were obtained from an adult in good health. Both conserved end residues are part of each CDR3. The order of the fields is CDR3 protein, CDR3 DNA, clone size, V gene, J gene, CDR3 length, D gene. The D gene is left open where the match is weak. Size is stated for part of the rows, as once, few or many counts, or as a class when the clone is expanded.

CDR3 protein: CASSETAQWAFF; CDR3 DNA: TGTGCCAGCAGTGAAACCGCCCAGTGGGCTTTCTTT; clone size: .; V gene: TRBV6-1; J gene: TRBJ1-1; CDR3 length: 12; D gene: .
CDR3 protein: CASSLVAGAGYEQYF; CDR3 DNA: TGCGCCAGCAGCTTGGTGGCAGGGGCAGGATACGAGCAGTACTTC; clone size: .; V gene: TRBV5-1; J gene: TRBJ2-7; CDR3 length: 15; D gene: .
CDR3 protein: CASSYQLISTDTQYF; CDR3 DNA: TGTGCCAGCAGTTACCAGTTAATTAGCACAGATACGCAGTATTTT; clone size: few; V gene: TRBV6-6; J gene: TRBJ2-3; CDR3 length: 15; D gene: .
CDR3 protein: CASSVKAGVKNIQYF; CDR3 DNA: TGTGCCAGCAGCGTAAAAGCGGGAGTCAAAAACATTCAGTACTTC; clone size: .; V gene: TRBV9; J gene: TRBJ2-4; CDR3 length: 15; D gene: TRBD2
CDR3 protein: CASSWAGETGELFF; CDR3 DNA: TGTGCCAGCAGTTGGGCAGGGGAGACCGGGGAGCTGTTTTTT; clone size: few; V gene: TRBV6-2/TRBV6-3; J gene: TRBJ2-2; CDR3 length: 14; D gene: .
CDR3 protein: CASSARQEELEKLFF; CDR3 DNA: TGTGCCAGCAGCGCTAGACAAGAGGAACTAGAAAAACTGTTTTTT; clone size: .; V gene: TRBV13; J gene: TRBJ1-4; CDR3 length: 15; D gene: .
CDR3 protein: CASSQNGGAAGNQPQHF; CDR3 DNA: TGTGCCAGCAGTCAGAACGGAGGAGCGGCGGGCAATCAGCCCCAGCATTTT; clone size: .; V gene: TRBV2; J gene: TRBJ1-5; CDR3 length: 17; D gene: .
CDR3 protein: CASSLPGRIHGYTF; CDR3 DNA: TGTGCCAGTAGTTTACCCGGCAGGATTCATGGCTACACCTTC; clone size: .; V gene: TRBV19; J gene: TRBJ1-2; CDR3 length: 14; D gene: .
CDR3 protein: CASSNLDTQYF; CDR3 DNA: TGTGCCAGCAGTAATCTTGATACGCAGTATTTT; clone size: .; V gene: TRBV6-5; J gene: TRBJ2-3; CDR3 length: 11; D gene: .
CDR3 protein: CASTVTRSYNEQFF; CDR3 DNA: TGTGCCAGCACAGTTACAAGGTCCTACAATGAGCAGTTCTTC; clone size: once; V gene: TRBV6-5; J gene: TRBJ2-1; CDR3 length: 14; D gene: .
CDR3 protein: CASSLTSWSGELFF; CDR3 DNA: TGTGCCAGCAGTTTGACTAGTTGGTCCGGGGAGCTGTTTTTT; clone size: .; V gene: TRBV6-5; J gene: TRBJ2-2; CDR3 length: 14; D gene: .
CDR3 protein: CASSSQPQHF; CDR3 DNA: TGCGCCAGCAGCTCTCAGCCCCAGCATTTT; clone size: .; V gene: TRBV5-1; J gene: TRBJ1-5; CDR3 length: 10; D gene: .
CDR3 protein: CAISKGDANTGELFF; CDR3 DNA: TGTGCCATCAGTAAGGGGGACGCGAACACCGGGGAGCTGTTTTTT; clone size: .; V gene: TRBV10-3; J gene: TRBJ2-2; CDR3 length: 15; D gene: .
CDR3 protein: CASSFNRYEQYF; CDR3 DNA: TGTGCCAGCAGTTTCAACAGGTACGAGCAGTACTTC; clone size: .; V gene: TRBV6-2/TRBV6-3; J gene: TRBJ2-7; CDR3 length: 12; D gene: .
CDR3 protein: CSGTHRGRTEAFF; CDR3 DNA: TGCAGCGGAACTCACAGGGGAAGAACTGAAGCTTTCTTT; clone size: .; V gene: TRBV29-1; J gene: TRBJ1-1; CDR3 length: 13; D gene: TRBD1
CDR3 protein: CATSRHSGRSSDTQYF; CDR3 DNA: TGTGCCACCAGCAGACATAGCGGGAGGTCTTCAGATACGCAGTATTTT; clone size: .; V gene: TRBV15; J gene: TRBJ2-3; CDR3 length: 16; D gene: TRBD2
CDR3 protein: CASSLRGPNEKLFF; CDR3 DNA: TGTGCCAGCAGCTTACGGGGACCTAATGAAAAACTGTTTTTT; clone size: once; V gene: TRBV7-9; J gene: TRBJ1-4; CDR3 length: 14; D gene: .
CDR3 protein: CASSYYDYTNTGELFF; CDR3 DNA: TGTGCCAGCAGTTATTATGATTATACGAACACCGGGGAGCTGTTTTTT; clone size: few; V gene: TRBV6-2/TRBV6-3; J gene: TRBJ2-2; CDR3 length: 16; D gene: .
CDR3 protein: CASSLYERTGGYEQYF; CDR3 DNA: TGTGCCAGCAGTTTATATGAGAGGACAGGGGGCTACGAGCAGTACTTC; clone size: .; V gene: TRBV28; J gene: TRBJ2-7; CDR3 length: 16; D gene: TRBD1
CDR3 protein: CAWSRQGFRYGYTF; CDR3 DNA: TGTGCCTGGAGTCGACAGGGGTTTCGCTATGGCTACACCTTC; clone size: once; V gene: TRBV30; J gene: TRBJ1-2; CDR3 length: 14; D gene: TRBD1
CDR3 protein: CASSVSGNTIYF; CDR3 DNA: TGTGCCAGCAGCGTATCTGGAAACACCATATATTTT; clone size: .; V gene: TRBV9; J gene: TRBJ1-3; CDR3 length: 12; D gene: .
CDR3 protein: CASIGRYTEAFF; CDR3 DNA: TGTGCCAGCATTGGCAGGTACACTGAAGCTTTCTTT; clone size: .; V gene: TRBV28; J gene: TRBJ1-1; CDR3 length: 12; D gene: .
CDR3 protein: CASSQGHLDQYF; CDR3 DNA: TGTGCCAGCAGCCAAGGGCACTTGGATCAGTACTTC; clone size: .; V gene: TRBV3-1/TRBV3-2; J gene: TRBJ2-7; CDR3 length: 12; D gene: .
CDR3 protein: CASRETGAKNSPLHF; CDR3 DNA: TGTGCCAGCAGAGAGACAGGGGCAAAGAATTCACCCCTCCACTTT; clone size: .; V gene: TRBV6-5; J gene: TRBJ1-6; CDR3 length: 15; D gene: TRBD1
CDR3 protein: CASKDLSGGELFF; CDR3 DNA: TGTGCCAGTAAAGACCTATCCGGCGGGGAGCTGTTTTTT; clone size: .; V gene: TRBV19; J gene: TRBJ2-2; CDR3 length: 13; D gene: .
CDR3 protein: CASSFGIGTAGELFF; CDR3 DNA: TGTGCCAGCAGTTTTGGAATTGGGACTGCCGGGGAGCTGTTTTTT; clone size: .; V gene: TRBV7-3; J gene: TRBJ2-2; CDR3 length: 15; D gene: .
CDR3 protein: CASSINFEQYF; CDR3 DNA: TGCGCCAGCAGCATCAACTTCGAGCAGTACTTC; clone size: .; V gene: TRBV5-1; J gene: TRBJ2-7; CDR3 length: 11; D gene: .
CDR3 protein: CASSRPGTSGTNTGELFF; CDR3 DNA: TGTGCCAGCAGCCGCCCCGGGACTAGCGGGACGAACACCGGGGAGCTGTTTTTT; clone size: few; V gene: TRBV21-1; J gene: TRBJ2-2; CDR3 length: 18; D gene: .
CDR3 protein: CASSLGIKGSGTRHEQYF; CDR3 DNA: TGTGCCAGCAGCTTGGGGATTAAAGGGTCAGGGACACGACACGAGCAGTACTTC; clone size: .; V gene: TRBV5-6; J gene: TRBJ2-7; CDR3 length: 18; D gene: .
CDR3 protein: CAINPDRDSGNTIYF; CDR3 DNA: TGTGCCATCAACCCGGACAGGGATTCTGGAAACACCATATATTTT; clone size: .; V gene: TRBV10-3; J gene: TRBJ1-3; CDR3 length: 15; D gene: TRBD1
CDR3 protein: CASSQGPDTGELFF; CDR3 DNA: TGCGCCAGCAGCCAGGGTCCGGACACCGGGGAGCTGTTTTTT; clone size: .; V gene: TRBV4-1; J gene: TRBJ2-2; CDR3 length: 14; D gene: .
CDR3 protein: CASSSSGTGGRGTQYF; CDR3 DNA: TGTGCCAGCAGCTCCTCCGGGACAGGGGGAAGAGGAACCCAGTACTTC; clone size: .; V gene: TRBV28; J gene: TRBJ2-5; CDR3 length: 16; D gene: TRBD1
CDR3 protein: CASSLIGGGSPYEQYF; CDR3 DNA: TGTGCCAGCAGCCTTATTGGGGGAGGTTCTCCCTACGAGCAGTACTTC; clone size: .; V gene: TRBV28; J gene: TRBJ2-7; CDR3 length: 16; D gene: .
CDR3 protein: CASSYNNEQFF; CDR3 DNA: TGCGCCAGCAGTTATAACAATGAGCAGTTCTTC; clone size: .; V gene: TRBV10-1; J gene: TRBJ2-1; CDR3 length: 11; D gene: .
CDR3 protein: CASSPYTGELFF; CDR3 DNA: TGTGCCAGCAGCCCTTACACCGGGGAGCTGTTTTTT; clone size: .; V gene: TRBV4-2; J gene: TRBJ2-2; CDR3 length: 12; D gene: .
CDR3 protein: CAITSGSSYNEQFF; CDR3 DNA: TGTGCCATCACGAGCGGGAGCTCCTACAATGAGCAGTTCTTC; clone size: .; V gene: TRBV30; J gene: TRBJ2-1; CDR3 length: 14; D gene: TRBD2
CDR3 protein: CASSGRRGRFMGGYTF; CDR3 DNA: TGTGCCAGCAGTGGGCGACGGGGGCGGTTTATGGGTGGCTACACCTTC; clone size: .; V gene: TRBV27; J gene: TRBJ1-2; CDR3 length: 16; D gene: .
CDR3 protein: CASSLSSHEQFF; CDR3 DNA: TGTGCCAGCAGCTTATCCTCCCATGAGCAGTTCTTC; clone size: .; V gene: TRBV7-9; J gene: TRBJ2-1; CDR3 length: 12; D gene: .
CDR3 protein: CASSVGDRAETQYF; CDR3 DNA: TGTGCCAGCAGCGTAGGGGACAGGGCAGAGACCCAGTACTTC; clone size: .; V gene: TRBV9; J gene: TRBJ2-5; CDR3 length: 14; D gene: TRBD1
CDR3 protein: CASSLEVHEQYF; CDR3 DNA: TGTGCCAGCAGCTTAGAGGTACACGAGCAGTACTTC; clone size: .; V gene: TRBV11-2; J gene: TRBJ2-7; CDR3 length: 12; D gene: .
CDR3 protein: CASSTGQRAKNIQYF; CDR3 DNA: TGCGCCAGCAGCACCGGACAGAGGGCCAAAAACATTCAGTACTTC; clone size: .; V gene: TRBV5-1; J gene: TRBJ2-4; CDR3 length: 15; D gene: .
CDR3 protein: CASSPILGSGRLGAKNIQYF; CDR3 DNA: TGTGCCAGCAGCCCTATCTTGGGTAGCGGGAGACTAGGAGCCAAAAACATTCAGTACTTC; clone size: .; V gene: TRBV13; J gene: TRBJ2-4; CDR3 length: 20; D gene: TRBD2
CDR3 protein: CASSQGRDGTQYF; CDR3 DNA: TGTGCCAGCAGCCAAGGGCGGGACGGGACGCAGTATTTT; clone size: once; V gene: TRBV14; J gene: TRBJ2-3; CDR3 length: 13; D gene: .
CDR3 protein: CASSERLAGVAYEQYF; CDR3 DNA: TGTGCCAGCAGTGAACGACTAGCGGGAGTGGCATACGAGCAGTACTTC; clone size: few; V gene: TRBV6-1; J gene: TRBJ2-7; CDR3 length: 16; D gene: TRBD2
CDR3 protein: CASSYLGQYTPLSAFF; CDR3 DNA: TGTGCCAGCAGTTACCTGGGACAGTACACCCCCCTTTCGGCTTTCTTT; clone size: once; V gene: TRBV6-5; J gene: TRBJ1-1; CDR3 length: 16; D gene: TRBD1
CDR3 protein: CASSLVALGGYNEQFF; CDR3 DNA: TGTGCCAGCAGCTTAGTAGCCCTTGGGGGCTACAATGAGCAGTTCTTC; clone size: once; V gene: TRBV11-3; J gene: TRBJ2-1; CDR3 length: 16; D gene: .
CDR3 protein: CASSERGYEQYF; CDR3 DNA: TGTGCCAGCAGTGAACGGGGCTACGAGCAGTACTTC; clone size: .; V gene: TRBV6-1; J gene: TRBJ2-7; CDR3 length: 12; D gene: .
CDR3 protein: CASSPIPGTGRVSRGYTF; CDR3 DNA: TGTGCCAGCAGTCCGATCCCCGGGACAGGGAGGGTTTCCCGTGGCTACACCTTC; clone size: few; V gene: TRBV28; J gene: TRBJ1-2; CDR3 length: 18; D gene: TRBD1
CDR3 protein: CASSAPGTAMNTEAFF; CDR3 DNA: TGTGCCAGCAGTGCTCCCGGGACTGCAATGAACACTGAAGCTTTCTTT; clone size: .; V gene: TRBV2; J gene: TRBJ1-1; CDR3 length: 16; D gene: .
CDR3 protein: CASSWGQGGEKLFF; CDR3 DNA: TGTGCCAGCAGTTGGGGACAGGGGGGTGAAAAACTGTTTTTT; clone size: .; V gene: TRBV7-9; J gene: TRBJ1-4; CDR3 length: 14; D gene: TRBD1
CDR3 protein: CASSSPVSTSRETQYF; CDR3 DNA: TGTGCCAGCAGTTCCCCCGTTAGCACCTCAAGAGAGACCCAGTACTTC; clone size: .; V gene: TRBV27; J gene: TRBJ2-5; CDR3 length: 16; D gene: .
CDR3 protein: CATSDRPTSGRHEQFF; CDR3 DNA: TGTGCCACCAGTGACCGACCGACTAGCGGGAGGCATGAGCAGTTCTTC; clone size: .; V gene: TRBV24-1; J gene: TRBJ2-1; CDR3 length: 16; D gene: TRBD2
CDR3 protein: CASSSDPGSHTEAFF; CDR3 DNA: TGTGCCAGCAGTTCAGACCCGGGGAGTCACACTGAAGCTTTCTTT; clone size: few; V gene: TRBV28; J gene: TRBJ1-1; CDR3 length: 15; D gene: .
CDR3 protein: CATSRGYQPQHF; CDR3 DNA: TGTGCCACCAGCAGAGGATATCAGCCCCAGCATTTT; clone size: .; V gene: TRBV15; J gene: TRBJ1-5; CDR3 length: 12; D gene: .
CDR3 protein: CASSQEPNTEAFF; CDR3 DNA: TGCGCCAGCAGCCAAGAACCGAACACTGAAGCTTTCTTT; clone size: .; V gene: TRBV4-1; J gene: TRBJ1-1; CDR3 length: 13; D gene: .
CDR3 protein: CASSNREGRETQYF; CDR3 DNA: TGTGCCAGTAGCAACAGGGAGGGGAGAGAGACCCAGTACTTC; clone size: .; V gene: TRBV19; J gene: TRBJ2-5; CDR3 length: 14; D gene: .
CDR3 protein: CASSSNPGPDTQYF; CDR3 DNA: TGTGCCAGCAGCTCAAATCCTGGTCCAGATACGCAGTATTTT; clone size: .; V gene: TRBV7-3; J gene: TRBJ2-3; CDR3 length: 14; D gene: .
CDR3 protein: CASSPTGGNGELFF; CDR3 DNA: TGTGCCAGCAGTCCGACAGGGGGCAACGGGGAGCTGTTTTTT; clone size: .; V gene: TRBV6-5; J gene: TRBJ2-2; CDR3 length: 14; D gene: TRBD1
CDR3 protein: CASSQDTWDINSRWIMGKNIQYF; CDR3 DNA: TGTGCCAGCAGCCAAGATACGTGGGATATCAATTCGCGGTGGATTATGGGCAAAAACATTCAGTACTTC; clone size: .; V gene: TRBV14; J gene: TRBJ2-4; CDR3 length: 23; D gene: .